The next 22 T cell receptor beta chains were all read from a single sample in a study of blood T cell repertoires in COVID-19. Sequenced by immunoSEQ multiplex PCR; TCRdb stores in-frame clones only, minus some. Here the sample spans 150,000 to 200,000 clones, 65% to 90% being singletons. Sequencing was carried out using peripheral blood. The receptors shown here come from a man aged 50 to 60 with active or convalescent COVID-19.

V is TRBV3-1 (or the pseudogene TRBV3-2) and J is TRBJ2-5; 8 bases line up with TRBD2. Germline values: CDR1 LGHDT, CDR2 YNNKEL (reference sequence). The CDR3 sequence is 13 residues long. V was pared by 4 bases and J by 5 bases, with 3 bases of the junction left unmatched. CDR3 sequence: CASSRLAGETQYF. CDR3 in DNA: TGTGCCAGCAGCCGATTAGCGGGGGAGACCCAGTACTTC.

CDR3 DNA sequence: TGTGCCAGCAGCTTTTCGGGGGGTTATGAAAAACTGTTTTTT. Protein: CASSFSGGYEKLFF. The chain combines TRBV7-9 with TRBJ1-4; D is possibly TRBD1 (5 bases). This CDR3 has 14 amino acids. CDR1 and CDR2 from the germline V gene are SEHNR and FQNEAQ (reference sequence). V was cut by 3 bases and J by 6 bases, with 11 bases left in between.

The gene calls are TRBV3-1 (or the pseudogene TRBV3-2) and TRBJ2-3, with D tentatively TRBD2 (5 bases). This CDR3 is 13 amino acids long. Trimming took off 4 bases at V and 4 bases at J, with 9 bases between the two ends. Germline CDR1 LGHDT, CDR2 YNNKEL (reference sequence). DNA for the CDR3: TGTGCCAGCAGCCTCGAGGGAGCAGATACGCAGTATTTT. Amino acids: CASSLEGADTQYF.

The DNA for the CDR3 is TGTGCCAGCAGCCAGAATCAGAACTACGAGCAGTACTTC. The encoded protein is CASSQNQNYEQYF. J is TRBJ2-7 and V is TRBV11-2; D unclear. Trimming took off 5 bases at V and 3 bases at J, with 11 bases between the two ends. Germline values: CDR1 SGHAT, CDR2 FQNNGV. This CDR3 spans 13 amino acids.

The chain recombines TRBV6-6 with TRBJ1-1; no definite D call. The germline V and J ends were trimmed by 4 bases and 0 bases, with 9 bases remaining between them. Germline V gives CDR1 MNHNY, CDR2 SVGAGI (reference sequence). This CDR3 region has 14 residues. The CDR3 sequence is CASSSSTVNTEAFF. CDR3 nucleotides: TGTGCCAGCAGTTCCTCAACAGTGAACACTGAAGCTTTCTTT.

This clone has only one observation. The gene calls are TRBV11-2 and TRBJ2-2, with unresolved D. Trimming cost V 4 bases and J 1 base, with 10 bases left between them. The V gene's germline CDR1 is SGHAT and CDR2 FQNNGV. This CDR3 contains 15 residues. The chain's CDR3 is CASSSPSLNTGELFF. As DNA, the CDR3 is TGTGCCAGCAGCTCCCCCTCCTTGAACACCGGGGAGCTGTTTTTT.

This clone was seen only once. The chain recombines TRBV24-1 with TRBJ1-5; 7 bases are shared with TRBD1. Germline loops: CDR1 KGHDR, CDR2 SFDVKD. V trimming: 3 bases; J trimming: 7 bases; junction bases outside the gene matches: 8. There are 15 residues in the CDR3. CDR3 residues: CATSDGPGTEQPQHF. As DNA, the CDR3 is TGTGCCACCAGTGATGGCCCTGGGACAGAACAGCCCCAGCATTTT.

V and J are TRBV19 and TRBJ1-1, with TRBD1 matching over 7 bases. The V gene's germline CDR1 is LNHDA and CDR2 SQIVND (reference sequence). Unmatched junction bases numbered 5, after V lost 5 bases and J lost 2 bases. This CDR3 region has 14 residues. DNA for the CDR3: TGTGCCAGTAGTGCCGACAGGGTTAACACTGAAGCTTTCTTT. Residues: CASSADRVNTEAFF.

This sequence joins TRBV4-2 and TRBJ2-7; TRBD2 might be the D (6 bases). Germline V gives CDR1 LGHNA, CDR2 YNFKEQ. Trimming left V 1 base short and J 2 bases short, with 15 bases between. The CDR3 length is 16 residues. CDR3 region: CASSQGTGTSTYEQYF. The DNA of the CDR3 is TGTGCCAGCAGCCAAGGCACCGGGACTTCGACCTACGAGCAGTACTTC.

V is TRBV14 and J is TRBJ2-7; possible D gene TRBD2, 5 bases. V was clipped by 0 bases and J by 7 bases, with 10 bases between them. CDR1 and CDR2 from the germline V gene are SGHDN and FVKESK. The CDR3 spans 13 residues. DNA of the CDR3: TGTGCCAGCAGCCAAGACTTAAGGGAGGAGCAGTACTTC. The encoded protein is CASSQDLREEQYF.

DNA for the CDR3: TGCGCCAGCAGCACAGGGGGCTTAAAAGGGAGCAATCAGCCCCAGCATTTT. Its translation: CASSTGGLKGSNQPQHF. The chain couples TRBV4-1 to TRBJ1-5, with 9 bases matching TRBD1. The CDR3 consists of 17 residues. CDR1 MGHRA and CDR2 YSYEKL come from the germline V gene. The ends lost 5 bases at V and 1 base at J; junction bases unmatched: 9.

The chain joins TRBV18 to TRBJ2-7; 9 positions agree with TRBD1. Germline-derived CDR1 and CDR2 are KGHSH and LQKENI. The junction had 9 bases not matched to a gene; V was cut back by 3 bases and J by 6 bases. The CDR3 has 15 residues. CDR3 sequence (DNA): TGTGCCAGCTCACCGAAGACAGGGGGAGCAAGCGAGCAGTACTTC. Translating it yields CASSPKTGGASEQYF.

The rearrangement joins TRBV11-3 to TRBJ2-7; a weak D match, TRBD2 (6 bases). CDR1 SGHNT and CDR2 YENEEA come from the germline V gene. V gave up 5 bases and J gave up 4 bases, with 12 bases separating them. The CDR3 consists of 13 residues. As DNA, the CDR3 is TGTGCCAGCAGCCGACGGGGGTCTTACGAGCAGTACTTC. It is translated as CASSRRGSYEQYF.

The chain employs TRBV29-1 and TRBJ2-2; TRBD1 aligns across 9 bases. J was trimmed by 5 bases and V by 5 bases; bases with no gene match: 6. Germline assignment: CDR1 SQVTM and CDR2 ANQGSEA. The CDR3 runs to 14 residues. The chain's CDR3 is CSVIGQGNTGELFF. For the CDR3, the DNA is TGCAGCGTTATTGGACAGGGGAATACCGGGGAGCTGTTTTTT.

This sequence joins TRBV3-1 (or the pseudogene TRBV3-2) and TRBJ1-1; D possibly corresponds to TRBD1 (5 bases). This CDR3 contains 15 residues. Trimming took 0 bases from V and 0 from J, leaving 8 bases between them. Germline CDR1 is LGHDT and CDR2 is YNNKEL (reference sequence). This chain's CDR3 is CASSQDGGMNTEAFF. Written as DNA, the CDR3 is TGTGCCAGCAGCCAAGATGGGGGGATGAACACTGAAGCTTTCTTT.

This clone came up once. The V and J genes are TRBV3-1 (or the pseudogene TRBV3-2) and TRBJ2-4, with 9 bases aligning to TRBD2. The germline gives CDR1 LGHDT, CDR2 YNNKEL (reference sequence). The CDR3 is 16 residues long. J was trimmed by 0 bases and V by 5 bases; bases with no gene match: 5. The CDR3 nucleotides are TGTGCCAGCAGCTCCCGACTAGCGGTAGCCAAAAACATTCAGTACTTC. Amino acid sequence: CASSSRLAVAKNIQYF.

This clone was seen just once. V and J are TRBV24-1 and TRBJ1-5, with TRBD1 as a possible D gene (6 bases). The V end lost 3 bases, the J end lost 3 bases, and 8 bases lay between the germline ends. This CDR3 has 14 amino acids. Germline CDR1 KGHDR, CDR2 SFDVKD. CDR3 residues: CATSDGQYNQPQHF. The CDR3 DNA is TGTGCCACCAGTGATGGACAGTACAATCAGCCCCAGCATTTT.

The V gene is TRBV7-9, the J gene TRBJ1-2, with 9 positions matching TRBD1. After removal of 3 bases from V and 4 bases from J, the junction contained 3 bases not matched to a gene. The CDR3 contains 14 residues. Germline CDR1 is SEHNR and CDR2 is FQNEAQ (reference sequence). Here the CDR3 reads CASSFRDRVYGYTF. For the CDR3, the DNA is TGTGCCAGCAGCTTCAGGGACAGGGTCTATGGCTACACCTTC.

The gene calls are TRBV12-3 or TRBV12-4 and TRBJ2-5, with 7 bases fitting TRBD1. Trimming removed 6 bases from V and 4 bases from J; junction bases left unmatched: 5. The CDR3 consists of 13 residues. CDR3: CASSSRGLETQYF. CDR3 nucleotide sequence: TGTGCCAGCAGCTCTAGGGGGCTAGAGACCCAGTACTTC.

The rearrangement uses TRBV28 and TRBJ1-2; D may be TRBD1 (5 bases). V was clipped by 3 bases and J by 8 bases, with 10 bases between them. This CDR3 comprises 12 residues. Looked up from germline, CDR1 is MDHEN and CDR2 is SYDVKM. This CDR3 is CASSFIRGGYTF. Written as DNA, the CDR3 is TGTGCCAGCAGTTTCATACGGGGGGGCTACACCTTC.

The J gene is TRBJ2-5, the V gene TRBV6-1, with TRBD2 matching over 8 bases. This CDR3 has 16 amino acids. Unmatched junction bases numbered 7, after V lost 0 bases and J lost 4 bases. The germline gives CDR1 MNHNS, CDR2 SASEGT. The DNA of the CDR3 is TGTGCCAGCAGTGAAGCTGTCGGGGGGGTGAGAGAGACCCAGTACTTC. This gives the protein CASSEAVGGVRETQYF.

V usage is TRBV5-5 and J usage is TRBJ1-2; 9 nucleotides align to TRBD1. Germline V gene sequence: CDR1 SGHKS, CDR2 YYEKEE (reference sequence). Losses at the gene ends were 4 bases for V and 7 bases for J; bases not matched to a gene: 8. The CDR3 has 14 residues. CDR3 bases: TGTGCCAGCAGCCTAGGACAGGGGTTTGCTGGCTACACCTTC. Its translation is CASSLGQGFAGYTF.